This entry concerns a single T cell receptor beta chain. The time point was: baseline, week 1 (first vaccination visit). As for treatment: pre-vaccination baseline after standard-of-care therapy. TCRdb keeps only in-frame clones here, not all; method: immunoSEQ multiplex PCR. This repertoire shows fewer than 85,000 clones, roughly 85% found once; its top ten account for under 3.5%. This specimen belongs to a study of a mutant IDH1 vaccine in newly diagnosed glioma. As for the study in general: Treated individuals were roughly 62% male and approximately 38% female, averaging approximately 40 years of age. Standard pretreatment was either radiotherapy, temozolomide, or, for most, radiochemotherapy with temozolomide.

Trimming took 2 bases from V and 4 from J; bases not matched to a gene: 18. The CDR3 sequence is 19 residues long. CDR1 and CDR2 from the germline V gene are SGDLS and YYNGEE. This chain uses TRBV9 with TRBJ1-2; the match to TRBD1 covers 9 bases. Sequencing used PBMCs, obtained from a glioma patient treated with radiotherapy, temozolomide or both. This sequence originates from a man aged 25-45 years with glioma. CDR3 loop: CASSVPRLPRQGEIYGYTF. CDR3 nucleotides: TGTGCCAGCAGCGTCCCCAGACTACCTCGACAGGGGGAAATCTATGGCTACACCTTC.